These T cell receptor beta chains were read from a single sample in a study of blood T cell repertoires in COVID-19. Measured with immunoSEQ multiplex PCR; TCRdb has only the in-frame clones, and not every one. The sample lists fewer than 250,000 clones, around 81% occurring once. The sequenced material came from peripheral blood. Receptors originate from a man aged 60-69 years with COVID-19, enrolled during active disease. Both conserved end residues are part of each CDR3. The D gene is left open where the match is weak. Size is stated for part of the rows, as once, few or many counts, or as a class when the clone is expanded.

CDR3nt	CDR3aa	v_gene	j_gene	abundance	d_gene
TGTGCCAGCAGCCCGGACAGGGTCACAGATACGCAGTATTTT	CASSPDRVTDTQYF	TRBV9	TRBJ2-3	NA	TRBD1
TGTGCCAGCTCACTTTCGGGACAGGTCCAATCACCCCTCCACTTT	CASSLSGQVQSPLHF	TRBV18	TRBJ1-6	NA	TRBD1
TGTGCCACCAGCAGAGATCTCGTGGACAGGGGGTCCTTTAGCAATCAGCCCCAGCATTTT	CATSRDLVDRGSFSNQPQHF	TRBV15	TRBJ1-5	NA	TRBD1
TGTGCCAGCAGCCCAATTAACTGGTACTATGGCTACACCTTC	CASSPINWYYGYTF	TRBV14	TRBJ1-2	NA	NA
TGCGCCAGCAGCCCCTGGACTAGCGGCCAAGAGACCCAGTACTTC	CASSPWTSGQETQYF	TRBV5-1	TRBJ2-5	NA	TRBD2
TGTGCCAGCAGCAAGACAGGGTTACTTTCTGGGGCCAACGTCCTGACTTTC	CASSKTGLLSGANVLTF	TRBV2	TRBJ2-6	once	TRBD1
TGCGCCAGCAGTGAAAATTCATACAATGAGCAGTTCTTC	CASSENSYNEQFF	TRBV10-1	TRBJ2-1	NA	NA
TGTGCCAGCAGCACGGACAGGGACACTGAAGCTTTCTTT	CASSTDRDTEAFF	TRBV5-4	TRBJ1-1	NA	TRBD1
TGTGCCAGCAAATGGGACAGGGAAGGATCACCCCTCCACTTT	CASKWDREGSPLHF	TRBV28	TRBJ1-6	NA	TRBD1
TGTGCCAGCAGCCCCAGGGACAGCTTTAATGAAAAACTGTTTTTT	CASSPRDSFNEKLFF	TRBV7-2	TRBJ1-4	NA	TRBD1